The 2 T cell receptor beta chains in this list originate from one sample, sequenced in a study of response to subunit inactivated influenza vaccine (dated by TCRdb to 2016 to 2018). Library generation was performed with RT-PCR. Sequencing relied on an Illumina HiSeq 2500. TCRdb reprocessed the public reads (quality trimming at Q25 with fastp, clone calling with MiXCR) and kept in-frame beta chains. Under each unique CDR3 protein, matching rows form one entry showing the most common genes and DNA. Recorded for this sample are 500,000 to 750,000 distinct CDR3 sequences; 13% to 15% of them occurred a single time. The ten largest clonotypes hold approximately 10% of the sample. The starting material was PBMCs from blood, obtained 12 days after vaccination. The receptors stem from a man between 50 and 59 years old who received an inactivated influenza vaccine. Donor details come from another sample of the same person, matched by shared clones.

The chain couples TRBV19 to TRBJ2-1; maybe TRBD2 (7 bases). Germline assignment: CDR1 LNHDA and CDR2 SQIVND (reference sequence). The CDR3 is made up of 15 amino acids. The V end was cut by 2 bases, the J end by 7 bases, with 15 bases between. This CDR3 is CASSIYREGPNEQFF. The CDR3 coding sequence is TGTGCCAGTAGTATATACAGGGAGGGTCCTAATGAGCAGTTCTTC.

This clonotype occurred a few times. This chain uses TRBV20-1 with TRBJ1-2, with D possibly being TRBD1 (5 bases). The germline CDR1 and CDR2 sequences are DFQATT and SNEGSKA (reference sequence). Trimming removed 5 bases at V and 6 bases at J, with 10 bases between. The CDR3 is made up of 11 amino acids. The CDR3 coding sequence is TGCAGTGCTGGGGTAGGGGATGGCTACACCTTC. It specifies CSAGVGDGYTF.